This T cell receptor (beta chain) was found in a study of early T cells in non-severe SARS-CoV-2 infection. Notes on the study in general: Database matching using VDJdb favored anti-spike CD8 responses, with private and CD4 specificities left missing.

This clonotype came up many times. Its cognate antigen is unknown. cDNA molecules, individually, were tagged with unique molecular identifiers. TCRdb reprocessed the 5' RACE reads with MiXCR, giving one entry per CDR3 protein. The sample lists roughly 100,000 distinct CDR3 sequences; about 13% were seen once. The TCR originated in an adult who was a healthcare worker with PCR-confirmed SARS-CoV-2 infection or an uninfected control (not recorded which). What was sequenced was whole blood.

Here the CDR3 reads CASSLLGTSYNEQFF. In DNA, the CDR3 is TGTGCCAGCAGCTTACTCGGGACTTCTTACAATGAGCAGTTCTTC. J is TRBJ2-1 and V is TRBV7-2; D is possibly TRBD2 (6 bases). Trimming left V 2 bases short and J 4 bases short, with 12 bases between. The CDR3 has 15 residues. The germline V gene encodes CDR1 SGHTA and CDR2 FQGNSA. Using reference TRBV7-2 and TRBJ2-1 for the parts outside the CDR3, the full variable domain is GAGVSQSPSNKVTEKGKDVELRCDPISGHTALYWYRQSLGQGLEFLIYFQGNSAPDKSGLPSDRFSAERTGGSVSTLTIQRTQQEDSAVYLCASSLLGTSYNEQFFGPGTRLTVL.